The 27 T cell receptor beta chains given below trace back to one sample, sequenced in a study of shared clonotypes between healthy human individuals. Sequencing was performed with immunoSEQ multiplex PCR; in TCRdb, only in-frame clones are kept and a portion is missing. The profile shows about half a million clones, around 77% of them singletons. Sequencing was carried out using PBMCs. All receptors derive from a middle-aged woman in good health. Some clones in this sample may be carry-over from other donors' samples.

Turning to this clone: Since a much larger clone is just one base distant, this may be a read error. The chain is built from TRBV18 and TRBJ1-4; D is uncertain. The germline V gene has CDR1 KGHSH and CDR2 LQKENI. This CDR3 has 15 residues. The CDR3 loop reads CASSPQVEANKKLFF. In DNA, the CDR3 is TGTGCCAGCTCACCCCAAGTTGAGGCTAATAAAAAACTGTTTTTT. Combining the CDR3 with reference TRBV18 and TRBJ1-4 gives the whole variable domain NAGVMQNPRHLVRRRGQEARLRCSPMKGHSHVYWYRQLPEEGLKFMVYLQKENIIDESGMPKERFSAEFPKEGPSILRIQQVVRGDSAAYFCASSPQVEANKKLFFGSGTQLSVL.

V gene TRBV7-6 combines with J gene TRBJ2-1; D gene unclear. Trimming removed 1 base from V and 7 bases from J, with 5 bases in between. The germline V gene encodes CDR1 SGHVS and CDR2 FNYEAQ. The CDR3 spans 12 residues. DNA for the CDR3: TGTGCCAGCAGCTTAGTCGGGAATGAGCAGTTCTTC. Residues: CASSLVGNEQFF. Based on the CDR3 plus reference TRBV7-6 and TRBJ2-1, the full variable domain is GAGVSQSPRYKVTKRGQDVALRCDPISGHVSLYWYRQALGQGPEFLTYFNYEAQQDKSGLPNDRFSAERPEGSISTLTIQRTEQRDSAMYRCASSLVGNEQFFGPGTRLTVL.

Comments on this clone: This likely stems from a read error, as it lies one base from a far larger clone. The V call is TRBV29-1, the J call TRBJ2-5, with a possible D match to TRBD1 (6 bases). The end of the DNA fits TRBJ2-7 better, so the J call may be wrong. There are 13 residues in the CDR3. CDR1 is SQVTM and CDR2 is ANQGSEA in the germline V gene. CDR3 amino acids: CSIAWTDPYEQYF. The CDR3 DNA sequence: TGCAGCATCGCTTGGACAGATCCCTACGAGCAGTACTTC.

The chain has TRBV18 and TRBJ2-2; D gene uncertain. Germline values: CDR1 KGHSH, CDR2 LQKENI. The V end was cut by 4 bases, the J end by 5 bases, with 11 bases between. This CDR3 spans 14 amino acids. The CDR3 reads CASSRGAATGELFF. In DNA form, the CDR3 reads TGTGCCAGCTCACGTGGTGCTGCTACCGGGGAGCTGTTTTTT.

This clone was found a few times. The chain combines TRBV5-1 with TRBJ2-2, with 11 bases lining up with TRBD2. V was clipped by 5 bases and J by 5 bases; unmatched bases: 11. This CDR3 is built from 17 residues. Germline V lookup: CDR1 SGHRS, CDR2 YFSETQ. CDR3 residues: CASRVLAGGAGTGELFF. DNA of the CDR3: TGCGCCAGCAGAGTGCTAGCGGGAGGCGCTGGAACCGGGGAGCTGTTTTTT.

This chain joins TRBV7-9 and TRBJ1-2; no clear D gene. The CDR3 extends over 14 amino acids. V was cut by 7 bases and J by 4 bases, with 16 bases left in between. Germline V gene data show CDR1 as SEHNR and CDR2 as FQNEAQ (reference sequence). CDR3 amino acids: CASTRSADSYGYTF. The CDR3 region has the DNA TGTGCCAGCACCCGCTCGGCAGATTCCTATGGCTACACCTTC.

This CDR3 reads CASSLEGRSTGNTIYF. The CDR3 coding sequence is TGTGCCAGCAGCTTAGAGGGCAGGTCCACTGGAAACACCATATATTTT. This chain links TRBV7-2 with TRBJ1-3; D not certain. In germline, CDR1 is SGHTA, CDR2 FQGNSA. Trimming pared 1 base from V and 2 bases from J, leaving 12 bases between. The CDR3 sequence is 16 residues long.

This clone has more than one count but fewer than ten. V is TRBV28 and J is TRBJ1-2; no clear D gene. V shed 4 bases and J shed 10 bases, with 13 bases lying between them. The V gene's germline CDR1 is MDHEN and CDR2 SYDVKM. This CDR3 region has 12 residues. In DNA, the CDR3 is TGTGCCAGCAGTTCGGCCCGGCATGACTACACCTTC. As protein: CASSSARHDYTF.

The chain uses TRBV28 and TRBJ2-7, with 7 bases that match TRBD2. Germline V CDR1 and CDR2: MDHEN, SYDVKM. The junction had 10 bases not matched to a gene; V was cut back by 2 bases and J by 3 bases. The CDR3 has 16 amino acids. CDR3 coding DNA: TGTGCCAGCAGTTTAGGACCGGGAGGTTCTAGCTACGAGCAGTACTTC. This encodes CASSLGPGGSSYEQYF.

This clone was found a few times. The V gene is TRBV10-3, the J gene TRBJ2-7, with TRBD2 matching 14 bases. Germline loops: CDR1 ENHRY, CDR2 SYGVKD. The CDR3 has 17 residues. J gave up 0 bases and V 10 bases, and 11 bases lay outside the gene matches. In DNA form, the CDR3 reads TGTGCCACCGGGACTAGCGGGAGCGCTCTTAGCTCCTACGAGCAGTACTTC. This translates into CATGTSGSALSSYEQYF.

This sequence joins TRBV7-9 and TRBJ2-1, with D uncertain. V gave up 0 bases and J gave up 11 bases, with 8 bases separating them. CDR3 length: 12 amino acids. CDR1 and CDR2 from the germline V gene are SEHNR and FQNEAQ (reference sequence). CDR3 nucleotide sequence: TGTGCCAGCAGCTTAGCTGAGCGCAAGCAGTTCTTC. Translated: CASSLAERKQFF.

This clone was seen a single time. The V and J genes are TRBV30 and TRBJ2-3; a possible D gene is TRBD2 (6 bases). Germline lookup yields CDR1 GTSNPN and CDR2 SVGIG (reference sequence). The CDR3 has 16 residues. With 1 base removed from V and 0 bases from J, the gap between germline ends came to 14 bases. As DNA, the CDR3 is TGTGCCTGGAGTGCCCCGTACGGGAGAAGCACAGATACGCAGTATTTT. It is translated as CAWSAPYGRSTDTQYF.

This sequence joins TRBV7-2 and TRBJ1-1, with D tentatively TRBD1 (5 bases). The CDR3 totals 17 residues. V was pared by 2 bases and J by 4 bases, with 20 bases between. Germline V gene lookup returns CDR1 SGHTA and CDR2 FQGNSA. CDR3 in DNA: TGTGCCAGCAGCTTACGAAGGGGCAGGGCTGATCTCACTGAAGCTTTCTTT. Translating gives CASSLRRGRADLTEAFF.

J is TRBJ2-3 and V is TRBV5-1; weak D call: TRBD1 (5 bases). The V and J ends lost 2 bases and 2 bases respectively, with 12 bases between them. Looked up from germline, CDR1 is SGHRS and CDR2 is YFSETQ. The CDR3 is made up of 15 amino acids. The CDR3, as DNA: TGCGCCAGCAGCTTCGAAGGGGCCGTCACAGATACGCAGTATTTT. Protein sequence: CASSFEGAVTDTQYF.

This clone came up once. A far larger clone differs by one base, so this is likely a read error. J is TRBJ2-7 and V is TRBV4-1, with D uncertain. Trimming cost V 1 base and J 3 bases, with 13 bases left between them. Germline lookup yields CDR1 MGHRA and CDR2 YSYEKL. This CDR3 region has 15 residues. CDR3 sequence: CASSQAAAGGYEQYF. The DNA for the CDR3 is TGCGCCAGCAGCCAAGCGGCCGCAGGCGGCTACGAGCAGTACTTC.

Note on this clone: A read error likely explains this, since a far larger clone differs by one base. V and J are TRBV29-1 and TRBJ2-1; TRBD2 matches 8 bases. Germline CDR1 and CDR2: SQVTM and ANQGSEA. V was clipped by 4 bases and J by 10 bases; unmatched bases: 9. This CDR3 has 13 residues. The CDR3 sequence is CSVGTSRSREQFF. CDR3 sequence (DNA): TGCAGCGTTGGGACTAGCAGGAGTCGCGAGCAGTTCTTC.

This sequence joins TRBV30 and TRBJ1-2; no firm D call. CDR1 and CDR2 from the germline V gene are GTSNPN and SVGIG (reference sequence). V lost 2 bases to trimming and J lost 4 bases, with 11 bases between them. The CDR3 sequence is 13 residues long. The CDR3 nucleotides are TGTGCCTGGAGTCTCGCAGAGGCCTATGGCTACACCTTC. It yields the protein CAWSLAEAYGYTF.

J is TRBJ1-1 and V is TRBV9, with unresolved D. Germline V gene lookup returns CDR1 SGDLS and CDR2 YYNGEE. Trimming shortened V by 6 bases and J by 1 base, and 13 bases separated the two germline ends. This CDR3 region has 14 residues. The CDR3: CASKKTPENTEAFF. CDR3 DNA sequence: TGTGCCAGCAAGAAGACGCCCGAGAACACTGAAGCTTTCTTT.

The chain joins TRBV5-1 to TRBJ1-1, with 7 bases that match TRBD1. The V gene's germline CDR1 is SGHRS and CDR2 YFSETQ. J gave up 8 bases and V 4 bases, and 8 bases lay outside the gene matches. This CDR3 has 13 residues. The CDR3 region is CASSPGTQGEAFF. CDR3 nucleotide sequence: TGCGCCAGCAGCCCCGGCACACAGGGGGAAGCTTTCTTT.

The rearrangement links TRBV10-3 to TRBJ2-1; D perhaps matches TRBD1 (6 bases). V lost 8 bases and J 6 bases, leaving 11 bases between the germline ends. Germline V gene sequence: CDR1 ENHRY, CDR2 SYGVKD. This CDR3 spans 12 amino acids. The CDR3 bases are TGTGCCATCCGGGCAGGGGTCAATGAGCAGTTCTTC. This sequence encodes CAIRAGVNEQFF.

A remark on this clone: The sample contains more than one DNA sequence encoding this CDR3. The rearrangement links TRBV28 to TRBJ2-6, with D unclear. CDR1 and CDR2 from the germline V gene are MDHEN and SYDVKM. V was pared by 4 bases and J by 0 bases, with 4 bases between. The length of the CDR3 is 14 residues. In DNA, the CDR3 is TGTGCCAGCAGTTCCGGCTCTGGGGCCAACGTCCTGACTTTC. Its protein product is CASSSGSGANVLTF.

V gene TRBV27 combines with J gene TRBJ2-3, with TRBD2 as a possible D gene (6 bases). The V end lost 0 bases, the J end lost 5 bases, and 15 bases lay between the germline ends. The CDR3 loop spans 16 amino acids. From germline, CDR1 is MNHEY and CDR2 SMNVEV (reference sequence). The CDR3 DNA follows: TGTGCCAGCAGTTTATCGGGGGGTTCTAGCCTAGATACGCAGTATTTT. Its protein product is CASSLSGGSSLDTQYF.

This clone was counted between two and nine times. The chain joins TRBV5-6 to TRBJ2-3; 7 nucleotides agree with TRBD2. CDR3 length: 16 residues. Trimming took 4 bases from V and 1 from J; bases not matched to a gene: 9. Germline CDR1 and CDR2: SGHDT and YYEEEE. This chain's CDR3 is CASSPQGGIGTDTQYF. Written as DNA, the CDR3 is TGTGCCAGCAGCCCCCAGGGAGGGATTGGCACAGATACGCAGTATTTT.

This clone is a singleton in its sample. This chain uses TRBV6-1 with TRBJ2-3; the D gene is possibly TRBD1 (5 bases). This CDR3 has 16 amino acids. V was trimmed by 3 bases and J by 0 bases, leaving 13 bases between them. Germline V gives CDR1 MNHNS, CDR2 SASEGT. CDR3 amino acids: CASSDRRGASTDTQYF. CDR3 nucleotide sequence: TGTGCCAGCAGTGATCGCCGTGGGGCAAGCACAGATACGCAGTATTTT.

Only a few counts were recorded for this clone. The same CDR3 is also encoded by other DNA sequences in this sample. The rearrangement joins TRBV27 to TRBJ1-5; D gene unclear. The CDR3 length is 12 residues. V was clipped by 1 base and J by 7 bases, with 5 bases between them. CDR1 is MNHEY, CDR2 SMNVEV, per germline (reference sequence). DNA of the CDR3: TGTGCCAGCAGTTTATTAGGCCAGCCCCAGCATTTT. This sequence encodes CASSLLGQPQHF.

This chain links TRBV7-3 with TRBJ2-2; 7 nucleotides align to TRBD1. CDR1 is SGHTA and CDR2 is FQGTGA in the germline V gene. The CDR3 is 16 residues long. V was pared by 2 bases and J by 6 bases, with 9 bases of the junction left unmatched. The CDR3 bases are TGTGCCAGCAGCTTATTGACAGGGTTTGTAGCCGGGGAGCTGTTTTTT. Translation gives CASSLLTGFVAGELFF.

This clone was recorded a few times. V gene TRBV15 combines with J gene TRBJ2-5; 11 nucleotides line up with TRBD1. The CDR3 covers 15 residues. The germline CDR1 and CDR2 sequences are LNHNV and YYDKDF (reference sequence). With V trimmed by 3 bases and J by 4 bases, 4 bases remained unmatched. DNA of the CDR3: TGTGCCACCAGCAGGGGGGACAGGGGGACAGAGACCCAGTACTTC. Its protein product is CATSRGDRGTETQYF. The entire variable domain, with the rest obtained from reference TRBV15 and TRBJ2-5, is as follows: DAMVIQNPRYQVTQFGKPVTLSCSQTLNHNVMYWYQQKSSQAPKLLFHYYDKDFNNEADTPDNFQSRRPNTSFCFLDIRSPGLGDTAMYLCATSRGDRGTETQYFGPGTRLLVL.